Each of the 3 T cell receptor beta chains below was sequenced from the same sample in a study of tumor and adjacent non-tumor tissue in lung cancer (dated by TCRdb to the late 2010s). Preparation of the library involved multiplex PCR. Sequencing used an Illumina HiSeq 2500. TCRbeta libraries were constructed through three rounds of nested PCR with primers (Table S4) according to protocols modified from ARM-PCR. TCRdb redid the processing of the public reads, applying fastp at Q25 and MiXCR, and retained in-frame beta chains. CDR3 protein duplicates are merged, each entry listing the most common genes and DNA. The sample records over 130,000 distinct CDR3 sequences, roughly 66% of which are singletons. Of the sample, 15% to 20% is held by the ten largest clones. RNA was isolated from bulk, unsorted tissue, and RNA quality was assessed with a NanoDrop ND-1000 and an Agilent 2100. Input material: lung tumor tissue. The receptors originated from a man aged 60-69 years with small cell lung cancer.

Note on this clonotype: One base away lies a much larger clone, so this may be a sequencing read error. The chain uses TRBV29-1 and TRBJ1-4, with D possibly matching TRBD1 (6 bases). Looked up from germline, CDR1 is SQVTM and CDR2 is ANQGSEA. Trimming left V 5 bases short and J 7 bases short, with 14 bases between. The CDR3 runs to 13 residues. As DNA, the CDR3 is TGCAGCGTTTCCAGGACAGTTGTTGAAAAACTGTTTTTT. Its translation is CSVSRTVVEKLFF.

This clonotype was recorded once. A much larger clone differs by one base, so this may be a read error. The chain joins TRBV5-1 to TRBJ1-1; no definite D call. The CDR3 extends over 15 amino acids. Germline CDR1 is SGHRS and CDR2 is YFSETQ. The chain's CDR3 is CASSLALNANTETFF. The CDR3 coding sequence is TGCGCCAGCAGCTTGGCCTTGAACGCGAACACTGAAACTTTCTTT.

The DNA for the CDR3 is TGTGCCAGCAGTTTAATAGGGGAGACCCAGTACTTC. It encodes CASSLIGETQYF. The rearrangement links TRBV12-3 or TRBV12-4 to TRBJ2-5; no definite D call. The CDR3 has 12 residues. V shed 2 bases and J shed 5 bases, with 6 bases lying between them.